This entry describes one T cell receptor beta chain. Its antigen is unknown. Assay: immunoSEQ multiplex PCR; the TCRdb copy retains only in-frame clones and omits some. The data contain 60,000 to 90,000 clones, about 81% of them seen just once; the ten biggest clones take up about 5%. The data are from a study of OX40 agonist ivuxolimab in advanced cancers. Study-wide findings and caveats: Near-lowest levels of clonal expansion characterized partial responders at 0.1-3.0 mg/kg.

Unmatched junction bases numbered 7, after V lost 5 bases and J lost 10 bases. The germline V gene has CDR1 SGHNT and CDR2 YENEEA. CDR3 length: 14 residues. The sequences come from CD4+ or CD8+ T cells sorted from blood, collected in a trial of the OX40 agonist ivuxolimab. The chain joins TRBV11-3 to TRBJ2-1; 11 bases line up with TRBD2. This sequence was found in an adult with an advanced solid tumor such as melanoma, head and neck, liver or kidney cancer. The DNA for the CDR3 is TGTGCCAGCAGCCCGACTAGCGGGGTAAACGAGCAGTTCTTC. Amino acids: CASSPTSGVNEQFF.